The source of this T cell receptor (beta chain) is a study of blood T cell repertoires in COVID-19. Study as a whole: Donors in the United States, Italy and Spain gave samples during acute or convalescent COVID-19.

All enrollees were roughly 18 to 100 years old and from about two dozen US areas. Cohorts were determined from participant-reported clinical history. Original handling: Amplification of reference gene primers was used by the study to estimate nucleated cell counts. Assay used: immunoSEQ multiplex PCR; TCRdb lists only in-frame clones, some missing. V and J calls and clone size follow that table, whereas D and trimming were derived from the DNA. The sample has 150,000 to 200,000 clones, roughly 80% seen once. Trimming cost V 2 bases and J 3 bases; bases outside gene matches: 7. CDR3 size: 15 residues. Germline assignment: CDR1 MNHEY and CDR2 SVGAGI.

What was sequenced was PBMCs or T cells enriched from blood (not recorded which). The receptor was derived from a man in his fifties who had recovered from COVID-19. The chain couples TRBV6-5 to TRBJ2-7, with 7 positions matching TRBD1. CDR3 protein: CASSYKTGSGYEQYF. The CDR3 region has the DNA TGTGCCAGCAGTTACAAGACAGGGAGTGGCTACGAGCAGTACTTC.